The next 23 T cell receptor beta chains were all read from a single sample in a study of blood T cell repertoires in COVID-19 (dated by TCRdb to the early 2020s). Library method: the immunoSEQ multiplex PCR assay. This immuneACCESS table, as held by TCRdb, lists in-frame sequences with V and J called but not all clones. Of the missing ones, under half trace to an unresolved V gene in checked studies; the others have no known cause. This sample comprises some 200,000 clones, approximately 84% of them detected only once. The top ten hold roughly 4.1% of the sample. Material: peripheral blood. All receptors derive from a man in his fifties with acute or convalescent COVID-19.

J is TRBJ1-3 and V is TRBV7-2; the match to TRBD1 covers 8 bases. This CDR3 is built from 16 residues. The junction had 10 bases not matched to a gene; V was cut back by 5 bases and J by 4 bases. CDR1 SGHTA and CDR2 FQGNSA come from the germline V gene. As DNA, the CDR3 is TGTGCCAGCAGCCTCCAGACAGGGGTCCCCGGAAACACCATATATTTT. Protein product: CASSLQTGVPGNTIYF.

The chain recombines TRBV9 with TRBJ1-1, with D possibly TRBD1 on 5 matching bases. In germline, CDR1 is SGDLS, CDR2 YYNGEE. Trimming stripped 10 bases from V and 0 bases from J, with 13 bases between. The CDR3 runs 13 residues. In nucleotides, the CDR3 is TGTGCCGCGGGGCGGGGAATGAACACTGAAGCTTTCTTT. Its protein is CAAGRGMNTEAFF.

This chain joins TRBV29-1 and TRBJ1-2, with D tentatively TRBD1 (6 bases). Trimming took off 3 bases at V and 4 bases at J, with 18 bases between the two ends. This CDR3 comprises 15 residues. Germline lookup yields CDR1 SQVTM and CDR2 ANQGSEA. CDR3 sequence: CSVDRGGRGPYGYTF. CDR3 sequence (DNA): TGCAGCGTTGACCGTGGGGGCCGAGGCCCCTATGGCTACACCTTC.

V and J are TRBV5-1 and TRBJ1-4; the D gene is possibly TRBD1 (5 bases). Germline V CDR1 and CDR2: SGHRS, YFSETQ. Trimming took 3 bases from V and 4 from J, leaving 10 bases between them. CDR3 length equals 14 residues. In DNA, the CDR3 is TGCGCCAGCAGCTCTGGACAATTTAATGAAAAACTGTTTTTT. Translating gives CASSSGQFNEKLFF.

This clone was picked up one time. The rearrangement links TRBV7-3 to TRBJ2-3; D perhaps matches TRBD2 (6 bases). Trimming took off 6 bases at V and 3 bases at J, with 19 bases between the two ends. Germline CDR1 is SGHTA and CDR2 is FQGTGA. This CDR3 is 16 amino acids long. The CDR3 protein is CASSLLGARGTDTQYF. In nucleotides, the CDR3 is TGTGCCAGCAGTCTGCTCGGGGCCCGGGGGACAGATACGCAGTATTTT.

This clone was picked up one time. The chain links TRBV2 to TRBJ1-2; possible D gene TRBD1, 5 bases. Trimming removed 8 bases from V and 7 bases from J, with 17 bases in between. This CDR3 comprises 13 residues. Germline lookup yields CDR1 SNHLY and CDR2 FYNNEI. This CDR3 is CASLYTGVVGYTF. CDR3 nucleotide sequence: TGTGCCAGCTTATATACAGGTGTAGTTGGCTACACCTTC. Looking up the rest from reference TRBV2 and TRBJ1-2 gives the full variable domain: EPEVTQTPSHQVTQMGQEVILRCVPISNHLYFYWYRQILGQKVEFLVSFYNNEISEKSEIFDDQFSVERPDGSNFTLKIRSTKLEDSAMYFCASLYTGVVGYTFGSGTRLTVV.

V is TRBV5-4 and J is TRBJ1-2, with D possibly TRBD1 on 6 matching bases. This CDR3 comprises 13 residues. The germline V and J ends were trimmed by 1 base and 5 bases, with 9 bases remaining between them. Germline lookup yields CDR1 SGHNT and CDR2 YYREEE (reference sequence). The CDR3 DNA reads TGTGCCAGCAGCTTGCCCGGACAGTATGGCTACACCTTC. Encoded protein: CASSLPGQYGYTF.

The chain joins TRBV30 to TRBJ2-7, with TRBD2 matching 7 bases. The germline CDR1 and CDR2 sequences are GTSNPN and SVGIG (reference sequence). V shed 7 bases and J 3 bases; nucleotides not matched to a gene: 6. This CDR3 region has 12 residues. This CDR3 reads CASSSGGYEQYF. CDR3 DNA: TGTGCCTCATCCTCGGGGGGCTACGAGCAGTACTTC.

The chain carries TRBV18 and TRBJ2-2; 7 bases match TRBD2. J lost 0 bases, V lost 2 bases, and 6 bases had no gene match. CDR3 length: 17 amino acids. CDR1 is KGHSH, CDR2 LQKENI, per germline. The CDR3 DNA sequence: TGTGCCAGCTCACCAAATGAAGCGGGGTCGAACACCGGGGAGCTGTTTTTT. Translating gives CASSPNEAGSNTGELFF.

This chain links TRBV19 with TRBJ1-2, with D uncertain. The CDR3 is 13 amino acids. Looked up from germline, CDR1 is LNHDA and CDR2 is SQIVND (reference sequence). The germline V and J ends were trimmed by 1 base and 3 bases, with 6 bases remaining between them. Written as DNA, the CDR3 is TGTGCCAGTAGTATAGGGCAGGACTATGGCTACACCTTC. Its translation: CASSIGQDYGYTF.

The CDR3 spells CASSAGTGASGNTIYF. As DNA, the CDR3 is TGTGCCAGCAGCGCTGGGACAGGGGCCTCTGGAAACACCATATATTTT. J is TRBJ1-3 and V is TRBV9; 10 nucleotides align to TRBD1. CDR3 size: 16 residues. The V gene's germline CDR1 is SGDLS and CDR2 YYNGEE. Trimming at V came to 3 bases and at J to 0 bases, leaving 3 bases not matched to a gene.

This clone was seen more than once but under ten times. The CDR3 loop reads CASSLPRRNTEAFF. Here the CDR3 DNA reads TGTGCCAGCAGCTTACCCAGGCGGAACACTGAAGCTTTCTTT. The V call is TRBV7-2, the J call TRBJ1-1; D is ambiguous. Germline V gene lookup returns CDR1 SGHTA and CDR2 FQGNSA. V gave up 2 bases and J gave up 1 base, with 8 bases separating them. The CDR3 sequence is 14 residues long.

The rearrangement joins TRBV19 to TRBJ2-4, with a tentative D call TRBD2 (6 bases). V lost 6 bases and J 4 bases, leaving 13 bases between the germline ends. CDR3 length equals 14 residues. CDR1 is LNHDA and CDR2 is SQIVND in the germline V gene (reference sequence). The CDR3 DNA reads as TGTGCCAGTAGCCATCCGGGAGAGAAAAACATTCAGTACTTC. Encoded protein: CASSHPGEKNIQYF.

This chain uses TRBV10-1 with TRBJ1-1; D remains ambiguous. CDR3 length: 12 amino acids. The V end lost 5 bases, the J end lost 3 bases, and 7 bases lay between the germline ends. CDR1 is WNHNN and CDR2 is SYGVQD in the germline V gene (reference sequence). The CDR3 loop is CASSTDYTEAFF. The CDR3 DNA reads TGCGCCAGCAGTACGGACTACACTGAAGCTTTCTTT.

The chain joins TRBV5-4 to TRBJ1-3; possible D gene TRBD1, 6 bases. With 4 bases removed from V and 3 bases from J, the gap between germline ends came to 11 bases. CDR3 length equals 14 residues. Per the germline V gene, CDR1 is SGHNT and CDR2 is YYREEE (reference sequence). The CDR3 DNA reads TGTGCCAGCAGCGTCGGGACATTTGGAAACACCATATATTTT. It codes for CASSVGTFGNTIYF.

The chain has TRBV24-1 and TRBJ2-3; 7 positions agree with TRBD1. CDR3 length: 16 amino acids. Germline trimming cut 3 bases from V and 1 base from J; bases unmatched to any gene: 6. Germline CDR1 and CDR2: KGHDR and SFDVKD. The CDR3 bases are TGTGCCACCAGTGATCGACAGGGTTCAGGCACAGATACGCAGTATTTT. Amino acid sequence: CATSDRQGSGTDTQYF.

Only a few counts were recorded for this clone. The identical CDR3 is also encoded by other nucleotide sequences in the sample. The chain uses TRBV19 and TRBJ1-4; unclear D gene. The germline CDR1 and CDR2 sequences are LNHDA and SQIVND (reference sequence). This CDR3 contains 12 residues. V was cut by 5 bases and J by 5 bases, with 6 bases left in between. As DNA, the CDR3 is TGTGCCAGTAGTGGCCAAAATGAAAAACTGTTTTTT. Its protein product is CASSGQNEKLFF.

The rearrangement joins TRBV2 to TRBJ1-3; D is unresolved. Per germline, CDR1 SNHLY and CDR2 FYNNEI. CDR3 length: 16 residues. V lost 8 bases and J lost 4, with 21 bases in between. CDR3 protein: CASGNRAELRGNTIYF. The CDR3, as DNA: TGTGCCAGCGGAAACCGCGCGGAGCTTCGGGGAAACACCATATATTTT.

The rearrangement joins TRBV5-5 to TRBJ1-2; no firm D call. Germline CDR1 reads SGHKS; CDR2 reads YYEKEE (reference sequence). V lost 1 base and J lost 5, with 9 bases in between. The CDR3 totals 13 residues. CDR3: CASSLNILYGYTF. In nucleotides, the CDR3 is TGTGCCAGCAGCTTGAATATCCTTTATGGCTACACCTTC. The full variable domain, completed using reference TRBV5-5 and TRBJ1-2, is DAGVTQSPTHLIKTRGQQVTLRCSPISGHKSVSWYQQVLGQGPQFIFQYYEKEERGRGNFPDRFSARQFPNYSSELNVNALLLGDSALYLCASSLNILYGYTFGSGTRLTVV.

The J gene is TRBJ1-6, the V gene TRBV2; a possible D gene is TRBD1 (5 bases). Germline V lookup: CDR1 SNHLY, CDR2 FYNNEI. V was pared by 6 bases and J by 7 bases, with 16 bases between. This CDR3 is 15 amino acids long. This chain's CDR3 is CASSIQGIFNSPLHF. CDR3 DNA sequence: TGTGCCAGCAGCATCCAGGGTATTTTCAATTCACCCCTCCACTTT.

Written as DNA, the CDR3 is TGTGCCATCAGTGGTAGGAGAGGTTCCTACAATGAGCAGTTCTTC. This codes for CAISGRRGSYNEQFF. The chain couples TRBV10-3 to TRBJ2-1; D not certain. Germline V gene data show CDR1 as ENHRY and CDR2 as SYGVKD. The CDR3 has 15 residues. V lost 4 bases to trimming and J lost 1 base, with 11 bases between them.

This chain connects TRBV4-1 to TRBJ2-5; 7 bases map to TRBD1. Germline V gives CDR1 MGHRA, CDR2 YSYEKL. V was clipped by 4 bases and J by 4 bases; unmatched bases: 3. The CDR3 has 13 amino acids. Written as DNA, the CDR3 is TGCGCCAGCAGCCCGACAGGGAGAGAGACCCAGTACTTC. Its translation: CASSPTGRETQYF.

The chain joins TRBV18 to TRBJ2-5, with a weak D call TRBD1 (6 bases). The V end lost 8 bases, the J end lost 4 bases, and 14 bases lay between the germline ends. From germline, CDR1 is KGHSH and CDR2 LQKENI. The CDR3 totals 13 residues. The CDR3 region is CASEAGAGETQYF. Here the CDR3 DNA reads TGTGCCAGCGAGGCAGGGGCTGGAGAGACCCAGTACTTC.